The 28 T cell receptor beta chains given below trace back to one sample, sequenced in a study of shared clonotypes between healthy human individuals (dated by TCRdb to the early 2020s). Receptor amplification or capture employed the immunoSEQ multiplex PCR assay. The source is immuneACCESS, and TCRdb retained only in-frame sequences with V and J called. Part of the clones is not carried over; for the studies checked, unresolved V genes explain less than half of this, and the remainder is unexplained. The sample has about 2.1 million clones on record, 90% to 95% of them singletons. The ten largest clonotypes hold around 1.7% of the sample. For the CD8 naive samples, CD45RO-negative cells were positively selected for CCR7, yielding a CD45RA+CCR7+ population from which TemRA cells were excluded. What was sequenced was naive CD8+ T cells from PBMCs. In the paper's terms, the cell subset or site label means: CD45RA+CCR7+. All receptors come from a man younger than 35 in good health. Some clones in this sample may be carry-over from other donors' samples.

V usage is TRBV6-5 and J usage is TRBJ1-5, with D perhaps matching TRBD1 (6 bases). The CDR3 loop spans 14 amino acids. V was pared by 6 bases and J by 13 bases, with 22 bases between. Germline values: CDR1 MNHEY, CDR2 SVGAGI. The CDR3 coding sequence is TGTGCCAGCAGCCCCTCCGTTTACCGGGACAAGCAGCATTTT. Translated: CASSPSVYRDKQHF.

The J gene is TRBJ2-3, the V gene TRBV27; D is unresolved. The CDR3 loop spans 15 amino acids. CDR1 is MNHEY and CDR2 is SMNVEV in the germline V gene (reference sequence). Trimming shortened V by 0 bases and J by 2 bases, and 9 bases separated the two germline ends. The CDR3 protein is CASSLSRSYTDTQYF. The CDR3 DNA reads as TGTGCCAGCAGTTTATCTAGGTCGTACACAGATACGCAGTATTTT.

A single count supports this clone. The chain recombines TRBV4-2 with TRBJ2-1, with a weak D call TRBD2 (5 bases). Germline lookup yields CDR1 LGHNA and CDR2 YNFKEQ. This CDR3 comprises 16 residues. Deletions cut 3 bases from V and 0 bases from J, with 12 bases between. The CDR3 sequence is CASSHPLVSSYNEQFF. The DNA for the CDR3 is TGTGCCAGCAGCCACCCACTAGTCAGCTCCTACAATGAGCAGTTCTTC.

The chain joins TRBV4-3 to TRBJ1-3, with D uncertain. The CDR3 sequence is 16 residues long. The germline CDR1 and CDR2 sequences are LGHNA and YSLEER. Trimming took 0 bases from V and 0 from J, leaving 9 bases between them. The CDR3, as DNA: TGCGCCAGCAGCCAAGATCACCCGAGCTCTGGAAACACCATATATTTT. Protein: CASSQDHPSSGNTIYF.

The CDR3 here is CASSDSRANYGYTF. The CDR3 bases are TGTGCCAGCAGCGACTCGCGAGCCAACTATGGCTACACCTTC. The V and J genes are TRBV9 and TRBJ1-2; D is unclear. Germline CDR1 reads SGDLS; CDR2 reads YYNGEE. CDR3 length: 14 amino acids. With 3 bases removed from V and 2 bases from J, the gap between germline ends came to 11 bases. Drawing the rest from reference TRBV9 and TRBJ1-2, the complete variable domain is DSGVTQTPKHLITATGQRVTLRCSPRSGDLSVYWYQQSLDQGLQFLIQYYNGEERAKGNILERFSAQQFPDLHSELNLSSLELGDSALYFCASSDSRANYGYTFGSGTRLTVV.

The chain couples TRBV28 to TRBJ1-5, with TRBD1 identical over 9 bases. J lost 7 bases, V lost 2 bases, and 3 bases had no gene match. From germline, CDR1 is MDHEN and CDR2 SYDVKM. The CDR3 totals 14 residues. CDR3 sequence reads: CASSLGTGRQPQHF. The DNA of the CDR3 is TGTGCCAGCAGTTTAGGGACAGGGCGGCAGCCCCAGCATTTT. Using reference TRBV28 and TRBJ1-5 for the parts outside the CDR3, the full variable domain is DVKVTQSSRYLVKRTGEKVFLECVQDMDHENMFWYRQDPGLGLRLIYFSYDVKMKEKGDIPEGYSVSREKKERFSLILESASTNQTSMYLCASSLGTGRQPQHFGDGTRLSIL.

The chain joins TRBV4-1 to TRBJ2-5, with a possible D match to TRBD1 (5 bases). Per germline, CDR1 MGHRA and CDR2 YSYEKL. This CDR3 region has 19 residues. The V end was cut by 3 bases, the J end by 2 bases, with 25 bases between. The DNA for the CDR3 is TGCGCCAGCAGCCAGGCCACCCTGCAGGGTTTGGTTGGGCAAGAGACCCAGTACTTC. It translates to CASSQATLQGLVGQETQYF.

CDR3 nucleotide sequence: TGCGCCAGCAGCCAAAATCAACCGGGACTAGCGTCCTACGAGCAGTACTTC. This translates into CASSQNQPGLASYEQYF. The V call is TRBV4-1, the J call TRBJ2-7, with 10 bases that match TRBD2. The V gene's germline CDR1 is MGHRA and CDR2 YSYEKL. This CDR3 is built from 17 residues. V lost 2 bases and J lost 1; bases outside the gene matches: 8.

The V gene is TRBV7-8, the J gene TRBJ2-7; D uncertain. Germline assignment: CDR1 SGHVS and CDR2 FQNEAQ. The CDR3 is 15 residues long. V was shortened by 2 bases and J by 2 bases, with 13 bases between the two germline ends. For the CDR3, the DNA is TGTGCCAGCAGCTTAACCGCGTTCATCACCTACGAGCAGTACTTC. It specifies CASSLTAFITYEQYF. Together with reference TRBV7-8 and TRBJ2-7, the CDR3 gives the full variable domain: GAGVSQSPRYKVAKRGQDVALRCDPISGHVSLFWYQQALGQGPEFLTYFQNEAQLDKSGLPSDRFFAERPEGSVSTLKIQRTQQEDSAVYLCASSLTAFITYEQYFGPGTRLTVT.

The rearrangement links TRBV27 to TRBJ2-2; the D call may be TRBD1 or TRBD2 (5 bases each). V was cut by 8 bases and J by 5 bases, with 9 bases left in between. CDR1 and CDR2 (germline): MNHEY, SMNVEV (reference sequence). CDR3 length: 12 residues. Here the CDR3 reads CASGWGTGELFF. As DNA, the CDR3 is TGTGCCAGCGGATGGGGGACCGGGGAGCTGTTTTTT.

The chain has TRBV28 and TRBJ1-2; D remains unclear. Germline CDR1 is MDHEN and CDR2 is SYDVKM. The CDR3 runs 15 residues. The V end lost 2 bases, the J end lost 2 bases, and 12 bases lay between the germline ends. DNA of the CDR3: TGTGCCAGCAGTTTACACACTGTACGAAACTATGGCTACACCTTC. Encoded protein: CASSLHTVRNYGYTF.

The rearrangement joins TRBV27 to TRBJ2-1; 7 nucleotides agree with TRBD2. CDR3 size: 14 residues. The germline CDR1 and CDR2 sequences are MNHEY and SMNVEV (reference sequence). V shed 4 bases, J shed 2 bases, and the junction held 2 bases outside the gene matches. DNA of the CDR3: TGTGCCAGCAGTTCGGGGACTACCTACAATGAGCAGTTCTTC. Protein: CASSSGTTYNEQFF.

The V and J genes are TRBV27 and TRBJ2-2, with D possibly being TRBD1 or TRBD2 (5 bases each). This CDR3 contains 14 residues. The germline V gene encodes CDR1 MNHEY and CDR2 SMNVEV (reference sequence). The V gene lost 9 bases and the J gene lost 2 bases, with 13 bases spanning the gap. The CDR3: CASRDGPNTGELFF. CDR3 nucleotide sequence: TGTGCCAGTCGGGACGGGCCAAACACCGGGGAGCTGTTTTTT.

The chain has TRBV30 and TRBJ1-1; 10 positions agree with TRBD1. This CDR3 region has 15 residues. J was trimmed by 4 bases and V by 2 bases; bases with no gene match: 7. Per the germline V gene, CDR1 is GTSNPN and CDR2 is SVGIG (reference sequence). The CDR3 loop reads CAWSLGTGVRTEAFF. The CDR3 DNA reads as TGTGCCTGGAGTTTGGGGACAGGGGTGCGCACTGAAGCTTTCTTT.

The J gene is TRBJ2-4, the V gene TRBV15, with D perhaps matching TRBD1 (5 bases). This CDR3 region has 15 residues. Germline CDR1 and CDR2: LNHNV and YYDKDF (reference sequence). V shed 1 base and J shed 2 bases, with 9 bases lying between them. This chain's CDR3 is CATSRAGATKNIQYF. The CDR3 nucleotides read TGTGCCACCAGCAGAGCTGGGGCAACCAAAAACATTCAGTACTTC.

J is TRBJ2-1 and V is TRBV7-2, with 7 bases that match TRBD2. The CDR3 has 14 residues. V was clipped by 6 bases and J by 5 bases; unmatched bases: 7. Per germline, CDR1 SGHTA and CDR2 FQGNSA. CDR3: CASSSTSDNNEQFF. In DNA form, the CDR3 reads TGTGCCAGCAGTTCTACTAGCGACAACAATGAGCAGTTCTTC.

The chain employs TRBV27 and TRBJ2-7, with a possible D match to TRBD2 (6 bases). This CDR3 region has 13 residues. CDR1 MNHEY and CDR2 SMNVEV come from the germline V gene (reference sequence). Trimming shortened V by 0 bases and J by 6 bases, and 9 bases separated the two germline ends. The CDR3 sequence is CASSLSTGVEQYF. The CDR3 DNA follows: TGTGCCAGCAGTTTATCGACGGGGGTCGAGCAGTACTTC.

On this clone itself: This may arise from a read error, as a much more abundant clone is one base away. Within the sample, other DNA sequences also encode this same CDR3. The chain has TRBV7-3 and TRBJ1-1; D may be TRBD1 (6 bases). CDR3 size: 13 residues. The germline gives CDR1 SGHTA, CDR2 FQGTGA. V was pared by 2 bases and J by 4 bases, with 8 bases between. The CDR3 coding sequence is TGTGCCAGCAGCTTAGGAGGGGGCACTGAAGCTTTCTTT. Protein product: CASSLGGGTEAFF.

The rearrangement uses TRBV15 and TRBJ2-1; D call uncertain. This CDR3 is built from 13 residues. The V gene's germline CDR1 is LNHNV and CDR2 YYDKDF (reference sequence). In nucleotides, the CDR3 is TGTGCTTCACGGGCAGTTAGCTACAATGAGCAGTTCTTC. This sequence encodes CASRAVSYNEQFF.

CDR3 sequence reads: CASSEWTDLQETQYF. In nucleotides, the CDR3 is TGCGCCAGCAGTGAATGGACAGACCTTCAAGAGACCCAGTACTTC. This rearrangement joins TRBV10-1 to TRBJ2-5; a possible D gene is TRBD1 (6 bases). With 3 bases removed from V and 2 bases from J, the gap between germline ends came to 13 bases. The CDR3 runs to 15 residues. Germline loops: CDR1 WNHNN, CDR2 SYGVQD (reference sequence).

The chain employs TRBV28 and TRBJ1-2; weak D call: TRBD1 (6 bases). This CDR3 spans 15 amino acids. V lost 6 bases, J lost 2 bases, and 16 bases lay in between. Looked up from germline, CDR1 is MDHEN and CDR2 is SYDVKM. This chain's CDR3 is CASRTRDILNYGYTF. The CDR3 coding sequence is TGTGCCAGCAGAACCAGGGACATACTAAACTATGGCTACACCTTC.

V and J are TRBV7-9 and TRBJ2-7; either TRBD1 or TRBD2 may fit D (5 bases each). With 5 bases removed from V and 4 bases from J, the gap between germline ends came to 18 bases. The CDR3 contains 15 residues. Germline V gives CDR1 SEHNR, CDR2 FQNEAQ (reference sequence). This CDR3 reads CASSRRDGAGYEQYF. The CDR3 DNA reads TGTGCCAGCAGCCGCCGGGACGGGGCAGGGTACGAGCAGTACTTC.

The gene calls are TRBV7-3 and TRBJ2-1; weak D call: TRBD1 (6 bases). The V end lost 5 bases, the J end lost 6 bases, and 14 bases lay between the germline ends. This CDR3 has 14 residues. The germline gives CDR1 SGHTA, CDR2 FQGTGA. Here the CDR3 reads CASSARGDTNEQFF. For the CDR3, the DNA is TGTGCCAGCAGCGCCAGGGGAGACACCAATGAGCAGTTCTTC.

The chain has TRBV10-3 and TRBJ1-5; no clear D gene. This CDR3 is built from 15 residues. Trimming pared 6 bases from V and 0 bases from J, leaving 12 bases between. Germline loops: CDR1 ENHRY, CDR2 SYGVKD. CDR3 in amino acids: CAISLDGDSNQPQHF. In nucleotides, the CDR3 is TGTGCCATCAGCTTGGACGGGGATAGCAATCAGCCCCAGCATTTT.

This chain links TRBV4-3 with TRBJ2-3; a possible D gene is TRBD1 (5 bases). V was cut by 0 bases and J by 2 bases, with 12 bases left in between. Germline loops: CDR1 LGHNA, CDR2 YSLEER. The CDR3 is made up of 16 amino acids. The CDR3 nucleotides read TGCGCCAGCAGCCAAGATTCCAAGGGGTACACAGATACGCAGTATTTT. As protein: CASSQDSKGYTDTQYF.

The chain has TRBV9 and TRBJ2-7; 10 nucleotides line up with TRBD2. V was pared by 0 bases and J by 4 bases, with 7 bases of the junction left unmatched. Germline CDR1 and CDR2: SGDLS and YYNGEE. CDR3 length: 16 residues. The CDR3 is CASSVDPGLATYEQYF. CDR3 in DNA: TGTGCCAGCAGCGTAGATCCGGGACTAGCGACGTACGAGCAGTACTTC.

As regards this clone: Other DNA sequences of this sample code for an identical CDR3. CDR3 amino acids: CASSLDRVGNQPQHF. The DNA of the CDR3 is TGTGCCAGCAGCCTGGACAGGGTTGGGAATCAGCCCCAGCATTTT. The V gene is TRBV7-8, the J gene TRBJ1-5, with 8 bases identical to TRBD1. The CDR3 sequence is 15 residues long. Unmatched junction bases numbered 7, after V lost 5 bases and J lost 4 bases. CDR1 and CDR2 from the germline V gene are SGHVS and FQNEAQ.

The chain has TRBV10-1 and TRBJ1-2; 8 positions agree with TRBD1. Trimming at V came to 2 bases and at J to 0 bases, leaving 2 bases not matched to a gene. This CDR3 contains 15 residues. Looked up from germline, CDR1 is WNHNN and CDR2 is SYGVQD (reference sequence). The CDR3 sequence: CASSEGTGPNYGYTF. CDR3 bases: TGCGCCAGCAGTGAGGGGACAGGCCCTAACTATGGCTACACCTTC.